This entry lists 22 T cell receptor beta chains sequenced from one sample in a study of cytomegalovirus exposure and HLA in healthy donors. Generated by immunoSEQ multiplex PCR, the TCRdb table keeps only in-frame clones and is missing some. The sample lists about 54,000 clones, approximately 89% occurring once. The sequenced material came from PBMCs. The receptors were sampled from a young woman in good health and CMV-seropositive.

The J gene is TRBJ2-1, the V gene TRBV28, with D possibly matching TRBD1 (6 bases). The CDR3 is 14 residues long. Germline-derived CDR1 and CDR2 are MDHEN and SYDVKM. The V gene lost 6 bases and the J gene lost 0 bases, with 9 bases spanning the gap. The CDR3 region is CASSIQGSYNEQFF. DNA for the CDR3: TGTGCCAGCAGCATACAGGGCTCCTACAATGAGCAGTTCTTC.

The chain couples TRBV4-3 to TRBJ2-2; TRBD1 agrees at 9 bases. The CDR3 contains 17 residues. Trimming cost V 0 bases and J 7 bases; bases outside gene matches: 9. CDR1 and CDR2 (germline): LGHNA, YSLEER. DNA for the CDR3: TGCGCCAGCAGCCAAGAGACGACAGGGGGAATTGGCGGGGAGCTGTTTTTT. Translation gives CASSQETTGGIGGELFF.

The V and J genes are TRBV7-9 and TRBJ2-7; no firm D call. The CDR3 runs to 17 residues. V was shortened by 5 bases and J by 7 bases, with 27 bases between the two germline ends. The V gene's germline CDR1 is SEHNR and CDR2 FQNEAQ (reference sequence). CDR3 in amino acids: CASSLRPLGRISGEQYF. CDR3 coding DNA: TGTGCCAGCAGCCTTCGACCCCTAGGTCGGATATCTGGTGAGCAGTACTTC.

The rearrangement links TRBV14 to TRBJ2-5, with 10 positions matching TRBD2. Germline trimming cut 2 bases from V and 1 base from J; bases unmatched to any gene: 13. This CDR3 contains 19 residues. Germline lookup yields CDR1 SGHDN and CDR2 FVKESK. CDR3 nucleotides: TGTGCCAGCAGCCAAATGAGCGGGGGGGCCCGCGTGGGCCAAGAGACCCAGTACTTC. Translating gives CASSQMSGGARVGQETQYF.

The rearrangement links TRBV6-5 to TRBJ2-1; unclear D gene. The length of the CDR3 is 16 residues. V dropped 2 bases and J dropped 0 bases, with 11 bases sitting between them. Germline CDR1 is MNHEY and CDR2 is SVGAGI. CDR3 coding DNA: TGTGCCAGCAGTTACCTCGGATCAGGCTCCTACAATGAGCAGTTCTTC. Translating gives CASSYLGSGSYNEQFF.

This rearrangement joins TRBV4-2 to TRBJ1-1; a weak D match, TRBD1 (5 bases). Germline loops: CDR1 LGHNA, CDR2 YNFKEQ. Trimming shortened V by 0 bases and J by 1 base, and 9 bases separated the two germline ends. CDR3 size: 15 residues. The CDR3: CASSQDRTSNTEAFF. CDR3 sequence (DNA): TGTGCCAGCAGCCAAGATAGGACATCGAACACTGAAGCTTTCTTT.

The chain is built from TRBV18 and TRBJ2-1; 11 positions match TRBD2. V gave up 2 bases and J gave up 4 bases; unmatched junction bases: 7. Germline-derived CDR1 and CDR2 are KGHSH and LQKENI. The CDR3 is made up of 17 amino acids. CDR3 sequence (DNA): TGTGCCAGCTCACCAATCCCCGGGACTAGCGGTTACAATGAGCAGTTCTTC. Translation gives CASSPIPGTSGYNEQFF.

The gene calls are TRBV10-3 and TRBJ2-7; the match to TRBD1 covers 8 bases. Per the germline V gene, CDR1 is ENHRY and CDR2 is SYGVKD. V lost 2 bases, J lost 6 bases, and 6 bases stayed unmatched. This CDR3 is built from 14 residues. CDR3 sequence: CAISERQGAGEQYF. The CDR3 coding sequence is TGTGCCATCAGTGAGAGGCAGGGGGCGGGCGAGCAGTACTTC.

The V call is TRBV28, the J call TRBJ1-2; tentatively, D is TRBD1 (6 bases). There are 14 residues in the CDR3. Per the germline V gene, CDR1 is MDHEN and CDR2 is SYDVKM. V lost 2 bases to trimming and J lost 8 bases, with 15 bases between them. In nucleotides, the CDR3 is TGTGCCAGCAGTTTAGGTCAGGGGCGGAGAGGCTACACCTTC. Its protein is CASSLGQGRRGYTF.

The chain carries TRBV5-1 and TRBJ2-1; 8 bases fit TRBD2. CDR1 is SGHRS, CDR2 YFSETQ, per germline. CDR3 size: 14 residues. Trimming took 4 bases from V and 4 from J; bases not matched to a gene: 4. CDR3 DNA sequence: TGCGCCAGCAGCCCGGGACTAGTTTACAATGAGCAGTTCTTC. It codes for CASSPGLVYNEQFF.

The chain joins TRBV9 to TRBJ2-5; D is possibly TRBD2 (6 bases). CDR1 SGDLS and CDR2 YYNGEE come from the germline V gene. The CDR3 length is 14 residues. V gave up 4 bases and J gave up 7 bases, with 17 bases separating them. The CDR3 region is CASSPSSQGGTQYF. The DNA for the CDR3 is TGTGCCAGCAGCCCCTCTTCCCAGGGAGGGACCCAGTACTTC.

The chain couples TRBV28 to TRBJ2-1; 15 nucleotides align to TRBD2. Germline V gives CDR1 MDHEN, CDR2 SYDVKM. Trimming at V came to 4 bases and at J to 10 bases, leaving 8 bases not matched to a gene. This CDR3 has 16 residues. The CDR3: CASSSPGTSGGREQFF. The CDR3 DNA reads TGTGCCAGCAGTTCCCCCGGGACTAGCGGGGGGCGGGAGCAGTTCTTC.

The rearrangement joins TRBV5-1 to TRBJ2-1, with 14 positions matching TRBD2. The CDR3 covers 18 residues. The V gene end was trimmed by 0 bases and the J gene end by 7 bases; junction bases not matched to a gene: 9. Germline values: CDR1 SGHRS, CDR2 YFSETQ. CDR3: CASSLGWRLAGGRNEQFF. The CDR3 region has the DNA TGCGCCAGCAGCTTGGGGTGGCGACTAGCGGGGGGGAGGAATGAGCAGTTCTTC.

V gene TRBV19 combines with J gene TRBJ2-7; D is unclear. In germline, CDR1 is LNHDA, CDR2 SQIVND (reference sequence). The V gene lost 6 bases and the J gene lost 6 bases, with 18 bases spanning the gap. This CDR3 comprises 14 residues. CDR3 in amino acids: CASSPTAGTCEQYF. In DNA, the CDR3 is TGTGCCAGTAGCCCAACCGCAGGTACCTGCGAGCAGTACTTC.

This CDR3 is CASSFGSRGSEAFF. The CDR3 coding sequence is TGTGCCAGCAGCTTTGGATCGCGAGGTTCTGAAGCTTTCTTT. The chain is built from TRBV7-9 and TRBJ1-1, with unresolved D. The germline CDR1 and CDR2 sequences are SEHNR and FQNEAQ (reference sequence). CDR3 size: 14 residues. Trimming took 3 bases from V and 6 from J, leaving 14 bases between them.

V usage is TRBV23-1 and J usage is TRBJ2-1; D remains ambiguous. TRBV23-1 qualifies as an ORF whose function is uncertain. The CDR3 runs to 13 residues. V dropped 4 bases and J dropped 3 bases, with 7 bases sitting between them. CDR3: CASSRTRYNEQFF. The CDR3 DNA reads TGCGCCAGCAGTCGCACTCGCTACAATGAGCAGTTCTTC.

This sequence joins TRBV6-4 and TRBJ2-2; D is ambiguous. The CDR3 spans 14 residues. CDR1 is MRHNA, CDR2 SNTAGT, per germline. V was trimmed by 5 bases and J by 3 bases, leaving 10 bases between them. CDR3 in amino acids: CASSRYPDTGELFF. As DNA, the CDR3 is TGTGCCAGCAGTCGATATCCGGACACCGGGGAGCTGTTTTTT.

V and J are TRBV19 and TRBJ1-5; D is undetermined. CDR3 size: 15 residues. V lost 3 bases to trimming and J lost 4 bases, with 13 bases between them. The germline V gene encodes CDR1 LNHDA and CDR2 SQIVND (reference sequence). CDR3 coding DNA: TGTGCCAGTAGTATTATGGCCGAGGTGAATCAGCCCCAGCATTTT. Protein product: CASSIMAEVNQPQHF.

The chain combines TRBV2 with TRBJ2-2; TRBD2 matches at 14 bases. V was clipped by 4 bases and J by 3 bases; unmatched bases: 7. This CDR3 spans 18 amino acids. CDR1 is SNHLY, CDR2 FYNNEI, per germline. The CDR3 coding sequence is TGTGCCAGCAGTGCACCGGGACTAGCGGGGGCTCACACCGGGGAGCTGTTTTTT. This encodes CASSAPGLAGAHTGELFF. Supplemented by reference TRBV2 and TRBJ2-2, the full variable domain reads EPEVTQTPSHQVTQMGQEVILRCVPISNHLYFYWYRQILGQKVEFLVSFYNNEISEKSEIFDDQFSVERPDGSNFTLKIRSTKLEDSAMYFCASSAPGLAGAHTGELFFGEGSRLTVL.

In the case of this clone: Other DNA sequences in this specimen translate into the identical CDR3. The J gene is TRBJ2-7, the V gene TRBV6-1; 8 nucleotides align to TRBD2. The V and J ends lost 1 base and 0 bases, in that order; junction bases with no gene match: 2. The V gene's germline CDR1 is MNHNS and CDR2 SASEGT. This CDR3 has 15 amino acids. CDR3 residues: CASSEGLAGSYEQYF. CDR3 DNA sequence: TGTGCCAGCAGTGAAGGCCTAGCGGGCTCCTACGAGCAGTACTTC.

This clone was counted a single time. The chain recombines TRBV5-1 with TRBJ2-3, with D possibly matching TRBD1 (5 bases). This CDR3 has 14 amino acids. Trimming removed 9 bases at V and 1 base at J, with 15 bases between. Germline V gives CDR1 SGHRS, CDR2 YFSETQ. The CDR3 DNA follows: TGCGCCACCCAGCTTCGACAGCGCACAGATACGCAGTATTTT. It codes for CATQLRQRTDTQYF.

This clone was detected once. This CDR3 reads CASSLASGGPTYEQYF. The CDR3 DNA follows: TGTGCCAGCAGCTTAGCTAGCGGGGGACCTACCTACGAGCAGTACTTC. This chain links TRBV7-2 with TRBJ2-7; 9 nucleotides match TRBD2. Germline-derived CDR1 and CDR2 are SGHTA and FQGNSA. V gave up 0 bases and J gave up 2 bases; unmatched junction bases: 5. The CDR3 is 16 residues long.